This T cell receptor beta chain was identified in a study of OX40 agonist ivuxolimab in advanced cancers. The wider study: Dose-escalation patients had hepatocellular carcinoma, melanoma, renal cell or head and neck cancer.

Sequencing used immunoSEQ multiplex PCR; TCRdb keeps in-frame clones, though not all of them. The sample includes 70,000 to 85,000 clones, around 90% of them seen just once. Points on this clone: Antigen unknown.

General observations from the study: The CD4+ and CD8+ T cells in the blood had expanded clonally by week 6 at 0.1 to 3.0 mg/kg.

Trimming stripped 0 bases from V and 5 bases from J, with 9 bases between. Germline CDR1 SGHDN, CDR2 FVKESK. CDR3 length equals 14 residues. This clonotype was sampled from an adult with an advanced solid tumor such as melanoma, head and neck, liver or kidney cancer. Here the sequenced sample was CD4+ or CD8+ T cells sorted from blood, taken in a trial of the OX40 agonist ivuxolimab. V gene TRBV14 combines with J gene TRBJ2-3; no clear D. The CDR3 reads CASSQENEVDTQYF. Here the CDR3 DNA reads TGTGCCAGCAGCCAAGAGAATGAAGTAGATACGCAGTATTTT.